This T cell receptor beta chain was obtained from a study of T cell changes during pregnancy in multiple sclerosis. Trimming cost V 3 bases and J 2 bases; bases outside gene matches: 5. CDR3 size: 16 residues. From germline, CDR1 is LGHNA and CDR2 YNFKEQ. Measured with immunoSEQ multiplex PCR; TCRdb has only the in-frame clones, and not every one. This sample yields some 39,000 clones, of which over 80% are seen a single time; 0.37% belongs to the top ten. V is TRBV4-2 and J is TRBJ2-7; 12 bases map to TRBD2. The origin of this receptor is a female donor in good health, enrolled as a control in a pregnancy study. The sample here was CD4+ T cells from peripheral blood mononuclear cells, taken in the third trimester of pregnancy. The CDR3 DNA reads TGTGCCAGCAGCCAGCTAGCGGGGGGGCTTACCTACGAGCAGTACTTC. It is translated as CASSQLAGGLTYEQYF.